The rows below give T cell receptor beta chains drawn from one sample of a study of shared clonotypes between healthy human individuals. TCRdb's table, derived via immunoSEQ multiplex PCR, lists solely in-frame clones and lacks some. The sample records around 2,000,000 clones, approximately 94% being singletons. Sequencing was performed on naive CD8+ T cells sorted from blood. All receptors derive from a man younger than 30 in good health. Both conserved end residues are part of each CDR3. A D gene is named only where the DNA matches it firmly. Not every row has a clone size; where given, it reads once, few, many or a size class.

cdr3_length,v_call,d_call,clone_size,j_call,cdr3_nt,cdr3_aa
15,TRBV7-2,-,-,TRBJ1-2,TGTGCCAGCAGCTTAGAAATTCAGGGGTACTATGGCTACACCTTC,CASSLEIQGYYGYTF
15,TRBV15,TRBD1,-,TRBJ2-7,TGTGCCACCACCGCAGATGGGACAGGGGTCAGCGAGCAGTACTTC,CATTADGTGVSEQYF
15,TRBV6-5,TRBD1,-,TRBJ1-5,TGTGCCAGCAGTTGGACAGGGGGTGGGGATCAGCCCCAGCATTTT,CASSWTGGGDQPQHF
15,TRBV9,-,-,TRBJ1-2,TGTGCCAGCAGCGTTGCCCGGGACACGCTCTATGGCTACACCTTC,CASSVARDTLYGYTF
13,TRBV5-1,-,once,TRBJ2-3,TGCGCCAGCAGCGTCACAGGGTCAGATACGCAGTATTTT,CASSVTGSDTQYF
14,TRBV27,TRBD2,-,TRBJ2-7,TGTGCCAGCAGTGCAAGGACTAGCGTTGACGAGCAGTACTTC,CASSARTSVDEQYF
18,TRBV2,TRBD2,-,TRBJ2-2,TGTGCCAGCAGTGAAGAAGCGGGAGGCCCCCCGGTAATCGGGGAGCTGTTTTTT,CASSEEAGGPPVIGELFF
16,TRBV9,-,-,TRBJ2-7,TGTGCCAGCAGCGTAGTTTCCAGCCCATACCTCAACGAGCAGTACTTC,CASSVVSSPYLNEQYF
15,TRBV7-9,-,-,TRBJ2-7,TGTGCCAGCAGTTTCGCCCAGGGGCAGAAGAACGAGCAGTACTTC,CASSFAQGQKNEQYF
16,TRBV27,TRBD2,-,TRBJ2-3,TGTGCCAGCAGTCCCGGACTAGCGGAGATCACAGATACGCAGTATTTT,CASSPGLAEITDTQYF
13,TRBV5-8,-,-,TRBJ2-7,TGTGCCAGCAGCTTCGGGGTAGTCTACGAGCAGTACTTC,CASSFGVVYEQYF
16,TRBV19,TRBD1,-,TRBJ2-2,TGTGCCAGTAGTATTGGGACAGGGGTGAACACCGGGGAGCTGTTTTTT,CASSIGTGVNTGELFF
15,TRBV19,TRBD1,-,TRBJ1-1,TGTGCCAGTAGTATCCGACAGGGAACGCACACTGAAGCTTTCTTT,CASSIRQGTHTEAFF
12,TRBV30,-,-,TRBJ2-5,TGTGCCTGCAACAGGGCTGGGGAGACCCAGTACTTC,CACNRAGETQYF
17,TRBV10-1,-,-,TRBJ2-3,TGCGCCAGCAGTGAGTCGACGGGGCAGAAAGACACAGATACGCAGTATTTT,CASSESTGQKDTDTQYF
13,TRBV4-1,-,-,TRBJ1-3,TGCGCCAGCAGCCAAGATCGAGGAAACACCATATATTTT,CASSQDRGNTIYF
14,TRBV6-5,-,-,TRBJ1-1,TGTGCCAGCAGTTGGGGACCCATGAACACTGAAGCTTTCTTT,CASSWGPMNTEAFF
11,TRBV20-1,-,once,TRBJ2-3,TGCAGTGCTAGATACGTCGATACGCAGTATTTT,CSARYVDTQYF
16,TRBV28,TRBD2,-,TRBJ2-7,TGTGCCAGCAGTTTACGACGTCTAGCGGGAGCCTACGAGCAGTACTTC,CASSLRRLAGAYEQYF
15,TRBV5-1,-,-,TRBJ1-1,TGCGCCAGCAGCTTGGTCGGCAGGGGGAACACTGAAGCTTTCTTT,CASSLVGRGNTEAFF
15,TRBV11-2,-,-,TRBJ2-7,TGTGCCAGCAGCTTAGAGAGGGTTTTAGCCTACGAGCAGTACTTC,CASSLERVLAYEQYF
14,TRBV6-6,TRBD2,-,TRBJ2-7,TGTGCCAGCAGTGATAGCGGGGGGATCTACGAGCAGTACTTC,CASSDSGGIYEQYF
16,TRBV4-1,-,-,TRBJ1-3,TGCGCCAGCACCCTTACCCCGGGCCTACGAGGAAACACCATATATTTT,CASTLTPGLRGNTIYF
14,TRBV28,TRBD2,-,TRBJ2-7,TGTGCCAGCAGTTTTGTTGGGGAGGGCTACGAGCAGTACTTC,CASSFVGEGYEQYF
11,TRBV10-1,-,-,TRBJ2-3,TGCGCCAGCAGTGACGGGAATACGCAGTATTTT,CASSDGNTQYF
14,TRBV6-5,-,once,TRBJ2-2,TGTGCCAGCAGTTACTCGAGGAACACCGGGGAGCTGTTTTTT,CASSYSRNTGELFF
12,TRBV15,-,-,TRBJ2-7,TGTGCCACCAGCAGGACCCTGGGTGAGCAGTACTTC,CATSRTLGEQYF
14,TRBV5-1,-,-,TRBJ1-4,TGCGCCAGCAGCTTCGGGACGGTGAATGAAAAACTGTTTTTT,CASSFGTVNEKLFF
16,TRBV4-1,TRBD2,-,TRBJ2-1,TGCGCCAGCAGCCAAGTAAGGGCTAGCGGGAGCGAGGAGCAGTTCTTC,CASSQVRASGSEEQFF
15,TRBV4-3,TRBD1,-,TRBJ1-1,TGCGCCAGCAGCCTTACAGGGGACGTTTACACTGAAGCTTTCTTT,CASSLTGDVYTEAFF
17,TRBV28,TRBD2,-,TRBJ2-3,TGTGCCAGCAGTTTCACTAGCGGGGGGCTAGACACAGATACGCAGTATTTT,CASSFTSGGLDTDTQYF
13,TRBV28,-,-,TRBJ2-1,TGTGCCAGCAGTTTTGGGGCGCGTGGTGAGCAGTTCTTC,CASSFGARGEQFF
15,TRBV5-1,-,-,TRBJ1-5,TGCGCCAGCAGCTTGGAAGGGATTAGCAATCAGCCCCAGCATTTT,CASSLEGISNQPQHF
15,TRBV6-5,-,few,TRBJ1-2,TGTGCCAGCAGTTATACGGGAACAGGGAAAAGTGGCTACACCTTC,CASSYTGTGKSGYTF
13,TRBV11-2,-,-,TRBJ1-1,TGTGCCAGCAGCTGGGACGGCTACACTGAAGCTTTCTTT,CASSWDGYTEAFF
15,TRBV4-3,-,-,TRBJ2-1,TGCGCCAGCAGCTCCGGGACTCCCCGGGGGAATGAGCAGTTCTTC,CASSSGTPRGNEQFF
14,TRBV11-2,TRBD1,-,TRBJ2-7,TGTGCCAGCAGCTTTGACAGGGGCTTCAACGAGCAGTACTTC,CASSFDRGFNEQYF
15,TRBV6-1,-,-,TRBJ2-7,TGTGCCAGCACCCCCGAAGGGGGGGCCTCCTACGAGCAGTACTTC,CASTPEGGASYEQYF
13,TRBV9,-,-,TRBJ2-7,TGTGCCAGCAGCGTAGAAGTAGGAGCGGGGCAGTACTTC,CASSVEVGAGQYF
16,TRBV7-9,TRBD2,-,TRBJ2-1,TGTGCCAGCAGGTCCCCTGGACTAGCGGGAGGCAATGAGCAGTTCTTC,CASRSPGLAGGNEQFF
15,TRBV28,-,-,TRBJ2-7,TGTGCCAGCAGTCCTATTGGTGGGAGCTCCTACGAGCAGTACTTC,CASSPIGGSSYEQYF
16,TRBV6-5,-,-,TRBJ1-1,TGTGCCAGCAGTTACTCGCCCCAAAATATGAACACTGAAGCTTTCTTT,CASSYSPQNMNTEAFF
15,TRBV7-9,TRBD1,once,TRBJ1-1,TGTGCCAGCAGCTATTTGACAGGGCAGGACACTGAAGCTTTCTTT,CASSYLTGQDTEAFF
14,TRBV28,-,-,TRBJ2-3,TGTGCCAGCAGTTTGGCCGCTAGCACAGATACGCAGTATTTT,CASSLAASTDTQYF
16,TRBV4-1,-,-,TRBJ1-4,TGCGCCAGCAACCTAGGTCTGAAGGTCGGTAATGAAAAACTGTTTTTT,CASNLGLKVGNEKLFF
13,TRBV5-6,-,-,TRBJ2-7,TGTGCCAGCAGCCCCATAGGCTCCTACGAGCAGTACTTC,CASSPIGSYEQYF
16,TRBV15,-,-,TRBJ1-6,TGTGCCACCAGCAGAGGCACTCCCTCCTATAATTCACCCCTCCACTTT,CATSRGTPSYNSPLHF
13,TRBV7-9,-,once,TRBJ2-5,TGTGCCAGCAGCTTAGACAGACAAGAGACCCAGTACTTC,CASSLDRQETQYF
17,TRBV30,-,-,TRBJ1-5,TGTGCCTGGAGTGATGCCGGGACGTACTATAGCAATCAGCCCCAGCATTTT,CAWSDAGTYYSNQPQHF
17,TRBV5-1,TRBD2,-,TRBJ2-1,TGCGCCAGCAGCTTGGGGTTCAGGACTAGCGGGAGCAATGAGCAGTTCTTC,CASSLGFRTSGSNEQFF
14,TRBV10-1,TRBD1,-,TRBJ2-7,TGCGCCAGCAGTGAGACAGGGGGCTGGTCCGAGCAGTACTTC,CASSETGGWSEQYF
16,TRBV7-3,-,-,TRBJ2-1,TGTGCCAGCAGTTCCCTGGCGGGGGCCTCCTACAATGAGCAGTTCTTC,CASSSLAGASYNEQFF
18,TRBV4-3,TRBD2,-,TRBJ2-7,TGCGCCAGCAGCCAGGGCCGGGAGGGACTAGCGGGAATGTACGAGCAGTACTTC,CASSQGREGLAGMYEQYF
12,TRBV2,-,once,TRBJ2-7,TGTGCCAGCCTTGGGGAACGGGGCACGCAGTACTTC,CASLGERGTQYF
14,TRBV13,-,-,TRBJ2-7,TGTGCCAGCAGCACTATGGGGAAGGGCTACGAGCAGTACTTC,CASSTMGKGYEQYF